This T cell receptor (beta chain) was obtained from a study of T cells in Graves' hyperthyroidism and ophthalmopathy. Study summary: Peripheral blood sampling occurred at initial diagnosis, before any treatment.

The PBMCs had their origin in roughly 10 ml of fresh peripheral blood. Researchers took RNA transcripts and amplified the TCR beta CDR3 regions from them. HTBI primers were employed in a first-round RT-PCR of the TCR CDR3. Each CDR3 protein is one row after TCRdb ran MiXCR on the multiplex PCR reads. The sample comprises under 450,000 distinct CDR3 sequences, approximately 17% of which are singletons, and about a third rests with the top ten. Germline V gene lookup returns CDR1 SQVTM and CDR2 ANQGSEA. V was clipped by 1 base and J by 3 bases, with 12 bases between them. This CDR3 is 14 amino acids long. This clonotype was seen at least ten times.

This TCR was recovered from a woman under 40 with Graves' hyperthyroidism that later progressed to Graves' ophthalmopathy. Sequenced material: blood. V usage is TRBV29-1 and J usage is TRBJ1-2; D gene unclear. In DNA form, the CDR3 reads TGCAGCGTTGAAGTCTTTGGACGGGACTATGGCTACACCTTC. This gives the protein CSVEVFGRDYGYTF.